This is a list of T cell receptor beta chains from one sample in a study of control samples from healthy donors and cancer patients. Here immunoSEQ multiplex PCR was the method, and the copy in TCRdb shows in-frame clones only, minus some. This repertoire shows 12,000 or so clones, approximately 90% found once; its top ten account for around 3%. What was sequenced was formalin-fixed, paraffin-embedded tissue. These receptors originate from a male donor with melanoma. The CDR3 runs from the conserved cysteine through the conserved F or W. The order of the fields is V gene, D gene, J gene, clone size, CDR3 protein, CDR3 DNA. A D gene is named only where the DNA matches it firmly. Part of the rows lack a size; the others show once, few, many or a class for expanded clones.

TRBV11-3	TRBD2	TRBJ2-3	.	CASSPLAGLTDTQYF	TGTGCCAGCAGCCCTCTAGCGGGCCTGACAGATACGCAGTATTTT
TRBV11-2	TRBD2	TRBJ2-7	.	CASSIVAGEFYEQYF	TGTGCCAGCAGCATTGTAGCGGGAGAATTTTACGAGCAGTACTTC
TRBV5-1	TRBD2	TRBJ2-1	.	CASSLRGLAGVLLYNEQFF	TGCGCCAGCAGCTTGAGGGGCCTAGCGGGAGTCCTCCTTTACAATGAGCAGTTCTTC
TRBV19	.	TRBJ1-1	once	CASSATANTEAFF	TGTGCCAGTAGTGCCACAGCGAACACTGAAGCTTTCTTT
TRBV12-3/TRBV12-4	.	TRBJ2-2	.	CASSGTGELFF	TGTGCCAGCAGTGGAACCGGGGAGCTGTTTTTT
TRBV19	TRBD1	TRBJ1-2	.	CASNHRDRDTHGYTF	TGTGCCAGTAACCACCGGGACAGGGATACCCATGGCTACACCTTC
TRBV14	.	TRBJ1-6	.	CARQGNSPLHF	TGTGCCAGACAGGGAAATTCACCCCTCCACTTT
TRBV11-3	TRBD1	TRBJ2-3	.	CASSRRQGSDTQYF	TGTGCCAGCAGCCGAAGACAGGGTTCAGATACGCAGTATTTT
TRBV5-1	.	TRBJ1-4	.	CASSPKGSTNEKLFF	TGCGCCAGCAGCCCGAAGGGGTCTACTAATGAAAAACTGTTTTTT
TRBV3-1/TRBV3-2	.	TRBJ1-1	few	CASSHLRGRAGNTEAFF	TGTGCCAGCAGCCACCTTCGGGGGAGGGCTGGAAACACTGAAGCTTTCTTT
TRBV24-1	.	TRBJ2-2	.	CATSDYKHSNTGELFF	TGTGCCACCAGTGATTATAAACATTCGAACACCGGGGAGCTGTTTTTT
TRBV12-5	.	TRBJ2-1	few	CASGLRELNEQFF	TGTGCTAGTGGTTTAAGGGAGTTGAATGAGCAGTTCTTC
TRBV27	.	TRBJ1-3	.	CASSSFLGGGDSGNTIYF	TGTGCCAGCAGTTCCTTCCTCGGCGGGGGCGACTCGGGAAACACCATATATTTT
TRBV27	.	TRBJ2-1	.	CASIWVPRASYNEQFF	TGTGCCAGCATATGGGTCCCCCGGGCATCCTACAATGAGCAGTTCTTC
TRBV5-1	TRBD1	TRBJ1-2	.	CASSSNRGRYNYGYTF	TGCGCCAGCAGCTCGAACAGGGGGCGATATAACTATGGCTACACCTTC
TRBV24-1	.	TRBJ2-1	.	CATSDWRGGLVNEQFF	TGTGCCACCAGTGATTGGAGGGGAGGCCTTGTAAATGAGCAGTTCTTC
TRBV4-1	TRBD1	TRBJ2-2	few	CASSQGRTGATGELFF	TGCGCCAGCAGCCAGGGTCGTACAGGGGCCACCGGGGAGCTGTTTTTT